Below are 21 T cell receptor beta chains sequenced from a single sample in a study of T cells after yellow fever vaccination. MiXCR, applied by TCRdb to the 5' RACE reads, yields one record per CDR3 protein. The sample records hundreds of thousands of distinct CDR3 sequences, roughly 9.4% being singletons. Sequenced material: PBMCs, taken on the day of the first yellow fever vaccination. The origin of the receptors is a young man who received the YFV17D yellow fever vaccine.

This clonotype has just a few counts. This chain connects TRBV5-1 to TRBJ1-1; D gene unclear. The CDR3 has 14 amino acids. The V end lost 0 bases, the J end lost 4 bases, and 10 bases lay between the germline ends. Germline CDR1 is SGHRS and CDR2 is YFSETQ. In nucleotides, the CDR3 is TGCGCCAGCAGCTTGGCCGCGAGGGCCACTGAAGCTTTCTTT. Protein sequence: CASSLAARATEAFF.

This chain uses TRBV9 with TRBJ2-3; 8 nucleotides align to TRBD2. CDR1 and CDR2 from the germline V gene are SGDLS and YYNGEE. The CDR3 totals 14 residues. With V trimmed by 6 bases and J by 6 bases, 9 bases remained unmatched. The CDR3 DNA reads TGTGCCAGCACCCAGCGAGCGGGGGAGGATACGCAGTATTTT. Protein product: CASTQRAGEDTQYF. The whole variable domain, filled in from reference TRBV9 and TRBJ2-3, reads DSGVTQTPKHLITATGQRVTLRCSPRSGDLSVYWYQQSLDQGLQFLIQYYNGEERAKGNILERFSAQQFPDLHSELNLSSLELGDSALYFCASTQRAGEDTQYFGPGTRLTVL.

The genes are TRBV12-3 or TRBV12-4 and TRBJ2-3; D uncertain. The V end lost 3 bases, the J end lost 8 bases, and 3 bases lay between the germline ends. There are 10 residues in the CDR3. CDR3 sequence: CASSLGTQYF. The CDR3 DNA reads TGTGCCAGCAGTTTGGGTACGCAGTATTTT.

V and J are TRBV4-1 and TRBJ2-2; 8 bases agree with TRBD2. V shed 0 bases and J 5 bases; nucleotides not matched to a gene: 2. CDR3 length: 15 amino acids. Per the germline V gene, CDR1 is MGHRA and CDR2 is YSYEKL. The DNA for the CDR3 is TGCGCCAGCAGCCAAGATATAGCGGGGACCGGGGAGCTGTTTTTT. Its translation: CASSQDIAGTGELFF.

This clonotype was counted only a few times. The gene calls are TRBV12-3 or TRBV12-4 and TRBJ1-1, with D unclear. Trimming removed 3 bases at V and 1 base at J, with 9 bases between. This CDR3 region has 14 residues. CDR3 sequence (DNA): TGTGCCAGCAGTTTTGTCCCGGGGAACACTGAAGCTTTCTTT. Translation gives CASSFVPGNTEAFF.

The chain is built from TRBV5-4 and TRBJ2-1; TRBD2 matches 7 bases. The V segment lost 3 bases and the J segment 4 bases; nucleotides outside the gene matches: 10. Germline CDR1 reads SGHNT; CDR2 reads YYREEE (reference sequence). The CDR3 is made up of 16 amino acids. The CDR3 loop reads CASSSPGGFRYNEQFF. CDR3 bases: TGTGCCAGCAGCTCACCCGGGGGGTTCAGGTACAATGAGCAGTTCTTC.

In this sample, this clonotype turned up many times. The chain couples TRBV7-9 to TRBJ2-7; TRBD1 agrees at 9 bases. V lost 6 bases, J lost 0 bases, and 9 bases stayed unmatched. Germline V gives CDR1 SEHNR, CDR2 FQNEAQ (reference sequence). The CDR3 length is 16 residues. The CDR3 sequence is CASSAFTGGSSYEQYF. The CDR3 DNA reads TGTGCCAGCAGTGCATTTACAGGGGGCAGCTCCTACGAGCAGTACTTC.

This clonotype came up a few times. V gene TRBV5-1 combines with J gene TRBJ2-3, with 10 positions matching TRBD1. Germline trimming cut 0 bases from V and 4 bases from J; bases unmatched to any gene: 11. Germline assignment: CDR1 SGHRS and CDR2 YFSETQ. This CDR3 region has 18 residues. As DNA, the CDR3 is TGCGCCAGCAGCTTGGGCACGGGACAGGGGTTTCGGGCAGATACGCAGTATTTT. The encoded protein is CASSLGTGQGFRADTQYF.

This clonotype was recorded a few times. J is TRBJ1-4 and V is TRBV28; possible D gene TRBD1, 6 bases. The V and J ends lost 4 bases and 5 bases respectively, with 17 bases between them. This CDR3 spans 16 amino acids. Per germline, CDR1 MDHEN and CDR2 SYDVKM. The CDR3 region has the DNA TGTGCCAGCAGTTCCCTACCGGGGGGCAAAAATGAAAAACTGTTTTTT. This gives the protein CASSSLPGGKNEKLFF.

This clonotype was observed a few times. This rearrangement joins TRBV4-1 to TRBJ2-2; D gene uncertain. The CDR3 runs 13 residues. Trimming left V 2 bases short and J 6 bases short, with 7 bases between. Germline CDR1 and CDR2: MGHRA and YSYEKL. The CDR3 here is CASSQYGAGELFF. CDR3 sequence (DNA): TGCGCCAGCAGCCAATACGGAGCCGGGGAGCTGTTTTTT.

The V and J genes are TRBV7-9 and TRBJ1-1, with no clear D. CDR1 is SEHNR, CDR2 FQNEAQ, per germline (reference sequence). V was shortened by 3 bases and J by 0 bases, with 8 bases between the two germline ends. This CDR3 has 14 amino acids. The CDR3 sequence is CASSFATMNTEAFF. The CDR3 DNA sequence: TGTGCCAGCAGCTTTGCCACCATGAACACTGAAGCTTTCTTT. The entire variable domain, with the rest obtained from reference TRBV7-9 and TRBJ1-1, is as follows: DTGVSQNPRHKITKRGQNVTFRCDPISEHNRLYWYRQTLGQGPEFLTYFQNEAQLEKSRLLSDRFSAERPKGSFSTLEIQRTEQGDSAMYLCASSFATMNTEAFFGQGTRLTVV.

This clonotype was detected a few times. The chain joins TRBV6-5 to TRBJ1-6; 7 bases agree with TRBD1. J lost 9 bases, V lost 2 bases, and 10 bases had no gene match. There are 16 residues in the CDR3. Germline V CDR1 and CDR2: MNHEY, SVGAGI. The CDR3 DNA follows: TGTGCCAGCAGTTACACCATTTCGACAGGGCCTTCACCCCTCCACTTT. This sequence encodes CASSYTISTGPSPLHF.

This clonotype has a handful of counts. This sequence joins TRBV20-1 and TRBJ2-7; the D gene is possibly TRBD1 (5 bases). Trimming removed 1 base at V and 7 bases at J, with 11 bases between. The V gene's germline CDR1 is DFQATT and CDR2 SNEGSKA (reference sequence). CDR3 length: 12 amino acids. This CDR3 is CSARGPQEEQYF. The CDR3 DNA reads as TGCAGTGCTAGAGGCCCACAGGAAGAGCAGTACTTC.

This clonotype was seen repeatedly, ten times or more. V gene TRBV2 combines with J gene TRBJ2-5; tentatively, D is TRBD2 (6 bases). In germline, CDR1 is SNHLY, CDR2 FYNNEI. The V end was cut by 7 bases, the J end by 4 bases, with 13 bases between. There are 13 residues in the CDR3. The CDR3 DNA sequence: TGTGCCAGCACCGCAGTGGGAGGAGAGACCCAGTACTTC. Its protein product is CASTAVGGETQYF.

This clonotype has just a few counts. The CDR3 DNA is TGTGCCAGCAGCGTCCCCACGGGGGGGGGCAATTACAATGAGCAGTTCTTC. Protein product: CASSVPTGGGNYNEQFF. The chain joins TRBV9 to TRBJ2-1, with 8 nucleotides matching TRBD2. The CDR3 runs to 17 residues. V lost 2 bases to trimming and J lost 4 bases; unmatched junction nucleotides: 11. Per the germline V gene, CDR1 is SGDLS and CDR2 is YYNGEE.

This chain connects TRBV7-8 to TRBJ2-3, with 10 bases identical to TRBD2. CDR3 length equals 17 residues. In germline, CDR1 is SGHVS, CDR2 FQNEAQ. The ends lost 3 bases at V and 6 bases at J; junction bases unmatched: 12. CDR3 coding DNA: TGTGCCAGCAGCTTTTCCCTTACGGGACTAGCGACTGATACGCAGTATTTT. It is translated as CASSFSLTGLATDTQYF. The full variable domain, its missing parts supplied by reference TRBV7-8 and TRBJ2-3, is GAGVSQSPRYKVAKRGQDVALRCDPISGHVSLFWYQQALGQGPEFLTYFQNEAQLDKSGLPSDRFFAERPEGSVSTLKIQRTQQEDSAVYLCASSFSLTGLATDTQYFGPGTRLTVL.

This clonotype was detected a few times. This sequence joins TRBV12-3 or TRBV12-4 and TRBJ2-3; perhaps TRBD2 as D (5 bases). This CDR3 has 13 amino acids. V dropped 7 bases and J dropped 6 bases, with 14 bases sitting between them. The CDR3 spells CASKNSEGDTQYF. The CDR3 DNA sequence: TGTGCCAGCAAGAACAGTGAGGGTGATACGCAGTATTTT.

Concerning this clonotype: A junction boundary mismatches the germline segment, possibly from a read error. The chain joins TRBV12-3 or TRBV12-4 to TRBJ1-6; 9 bases agree with TRBD1. There are 18 residues in the CDR3. CDR3 residues: CASSPALGQGGNNSPFHF. The CDR3 DNA is TGTGCCAGCAGTCCAGCGCTGGGACAGGGTGGGAATAATTCACCCTTCCACTTT.

The V call is TRBV2, the J call TRBJ1-2; D is ambiguous. Deletions cut 8 bases from V and 4 bases from J, with 20 bases between. CDR1 and CDR2 from the germline V gene are SNHLY and FYNNEI. The CDR3 is 15 residues long. CDR3 loop: CASAGTRYLGYGYTF. CDR3 DNA sequence: TGTGCCAGCGCCGGTACAAGATATCTAGGCTATGGCTACACCTTC. Looking up the rest from reference TRBV2 and TRBJ1-2 gives the full variable domain: EPEVTQTPSHQVTQMGQEVILRCVPISNHLYFYWYRQILGQKVEFLVSFYNNEISEKSEIFDDQFSVERPDGSNFTLKIRSTKLEDSAMYFCASAGTRYLGYGYTFGSGTRLTVV.

This clonotype was found a few times. The chain is built from TRBV5-1 and TRBJ2-4, with D possibly matching TRBD2 (5 bases). The ends were cut back, 4 bases at V and 8 bases at J, with 10 bases in the middle. This CDR3 contains 12 residues. The V gene's germline CDR1 is SGHRS and CDR2 YFSETQ. CDR3 coding DNA: TGCGCCAGCAGCGGACTCGGGGACATTCAGTACTTC. It encodes CASSGLGDIQYF.

This clonotype was found many times. This chain links TRBV7-6 with TRBJ1-1; D might be TRBD1 (6 bases). The germline CDR1 and CDR2 sequences are SGHVS and FNYEAQ. CDR3 length: 15 residues. V dropped 5 bases and J dropped 3 bases, with 16 bases sitting between them. CDR3 amino acids: CASSPSIGGYTEAFF. The DNA of the CDR3 is TGTGCCAGCAGCCCATCGATAGGGGGGTACACTGAAGCTTTCTTT.